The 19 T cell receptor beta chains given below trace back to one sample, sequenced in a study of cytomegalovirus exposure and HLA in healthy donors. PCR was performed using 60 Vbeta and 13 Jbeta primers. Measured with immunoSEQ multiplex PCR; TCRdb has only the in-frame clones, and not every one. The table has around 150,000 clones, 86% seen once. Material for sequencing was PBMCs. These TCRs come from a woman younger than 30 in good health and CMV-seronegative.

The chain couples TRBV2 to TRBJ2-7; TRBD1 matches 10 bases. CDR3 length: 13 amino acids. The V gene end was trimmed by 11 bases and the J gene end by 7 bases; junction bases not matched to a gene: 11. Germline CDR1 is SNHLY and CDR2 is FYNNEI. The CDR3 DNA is TGTGCCGGGGCCGGGACAGGGGCTACGGAGCAGTACTTC. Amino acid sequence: CAGAGTGATEQYF.

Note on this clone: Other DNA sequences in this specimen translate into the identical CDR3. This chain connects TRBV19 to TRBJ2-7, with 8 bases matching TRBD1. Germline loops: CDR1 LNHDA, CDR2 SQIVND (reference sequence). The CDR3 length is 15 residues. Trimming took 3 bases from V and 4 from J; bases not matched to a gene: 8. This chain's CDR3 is CASSIGQGASYEQYF. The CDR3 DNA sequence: TGTGCCAGTAGTATTGGGCAGGGGGCCAGTTACGAGCAGTACTTC.

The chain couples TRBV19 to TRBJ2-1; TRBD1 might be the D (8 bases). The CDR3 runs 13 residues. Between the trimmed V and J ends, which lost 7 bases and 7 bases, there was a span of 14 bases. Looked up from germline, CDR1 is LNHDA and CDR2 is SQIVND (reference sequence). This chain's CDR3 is CASTTQGGNEQFF. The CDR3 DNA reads TGTGCCAGTACAACACAGGGGGGGAATGAGCAGTTCTTC. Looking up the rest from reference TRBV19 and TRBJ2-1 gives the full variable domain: DGGITQSPKYLFRKEGQNVTLSCEQNLNHDAMYWYRQDPGQGLRLIYYSQIVNDFQKGDIAEGYSVSREKKESFPLTVTSAQKNPTAFYLCASTTQGGNEQFFGPGTRLTVL.

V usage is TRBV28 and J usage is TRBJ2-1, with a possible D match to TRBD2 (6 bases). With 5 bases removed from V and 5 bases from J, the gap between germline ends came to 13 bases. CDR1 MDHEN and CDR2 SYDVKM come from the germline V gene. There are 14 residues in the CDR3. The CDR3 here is CASSETGGHNEQFF. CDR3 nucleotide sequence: TGTGCCAGCAGTGAGACTGGAGGGCACAATGAGCAGTTCTTC.

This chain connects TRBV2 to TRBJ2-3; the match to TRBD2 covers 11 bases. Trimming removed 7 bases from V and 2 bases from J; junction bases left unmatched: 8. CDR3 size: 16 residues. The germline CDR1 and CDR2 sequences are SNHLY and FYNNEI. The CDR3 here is CASNGRGLAVTDTQYF. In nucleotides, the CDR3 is TGTGCCAGCAACGGCCGGGGACTAGCGGTCACAGATACGCAGTATTTT. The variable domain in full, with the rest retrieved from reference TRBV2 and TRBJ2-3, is EPEVTQTPSHQVTQMGQEVILRCVPISNHLYFYWYRQILGQKVEFLVSFYNNEISEKSEIFDDQFSVERPDGSNFTLKIRSTKLEDSAMYFCASNGRGLAVTDTQYFGPGTRLTVL.

The chain's CDR3 is CAWSVLGATEAFF. The CDR3 DNA reads TGTGCCTGGAGTGTACTGGGGGCCACTGAAGCTTTCTTT. The rearrangement links TRBV30 to TRBJ1-1; D is perhaps TRBD1 (6 bases). V was clipped by 0 bases and J by 4 bases, with 9 bases between them. Germline V lookup: CDR1 GTSNPN, CDR2 SVGIG (reference sequence). This CDR3 has 13 residues.

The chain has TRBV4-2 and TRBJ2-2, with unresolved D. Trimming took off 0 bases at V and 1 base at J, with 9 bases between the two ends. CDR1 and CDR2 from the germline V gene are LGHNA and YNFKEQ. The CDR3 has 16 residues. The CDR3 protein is CASSQDGVLNTGELFF. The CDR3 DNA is TGTGCCAGCAGCCAAGATGGAGTCCTGAACACCGGGGAGCTGTTTTTT.

Here the CDR3 DNA reads TGTGCCAGCAGCTTGACAGGGCTCTACGAGCAGTACTTC. It specifies CASSLTGLYEQYF. This chain connects TRBV7-9 to TRBJ2-7, with 7 nucleotides matching TRBD1. V lost 3 bases and J lost 3; bases outside the gene matches: 2. Germline CDR1 SEHNR, CDR2 FQNEAQ (reference sequence). This CDR3 comprises 13 residues.

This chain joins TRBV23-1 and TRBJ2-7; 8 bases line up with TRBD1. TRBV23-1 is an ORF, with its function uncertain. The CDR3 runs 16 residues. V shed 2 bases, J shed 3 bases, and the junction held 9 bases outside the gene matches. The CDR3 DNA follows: TGCGCCAGCAGTCAACCTGGACAGGGACCTTGCTACGAGCAGTACTTC. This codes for CASSQPGQGPCYEQYF.

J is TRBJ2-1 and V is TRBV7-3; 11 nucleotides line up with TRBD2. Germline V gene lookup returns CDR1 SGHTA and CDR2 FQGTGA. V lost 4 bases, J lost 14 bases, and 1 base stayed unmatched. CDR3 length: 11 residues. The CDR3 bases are TGTGCCAGCAGCTATAGCGGGAGGGAGTTCTTC. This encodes CASSYSGREFF.

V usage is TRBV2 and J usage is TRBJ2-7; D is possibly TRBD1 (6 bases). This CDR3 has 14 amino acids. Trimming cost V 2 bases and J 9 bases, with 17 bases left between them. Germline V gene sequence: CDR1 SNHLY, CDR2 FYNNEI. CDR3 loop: CASSEPGQGKGQYF. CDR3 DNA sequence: TGTGCCAGCAGTGAACCGGGACAAGGAAAGGGGCAGTACTTC.

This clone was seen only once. The CDR3 sequence: CASSSGGGTGILSNQPQHF. In DNA, the CDR3 is TGTGCCAGCAGCTCAGGGGGCGGGACAGGGATTTTGAGCAATCAGCCCCAGCATTTT. This chain joins TRBV7-9 and TRBJ1-5; the match to TRBD1 covers 9 bases. The ends lost 4 bases at V and 1 base at J; junction bases unmatched: 14. Germline V CDR1 and CDR2: SEHNR, FQNEAQ (reference sequence). The CDR3 has 19 amino acids.

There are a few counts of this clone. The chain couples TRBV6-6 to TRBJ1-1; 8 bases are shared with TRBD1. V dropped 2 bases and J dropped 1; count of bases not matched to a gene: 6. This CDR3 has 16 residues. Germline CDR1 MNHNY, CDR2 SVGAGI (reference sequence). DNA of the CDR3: TGTGCCAGCAGTTACCCGGGACAGGCGGCGAACACTGAAGCTTTCTTT. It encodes CASSYPGQAANTEAFF.

The CDR3 here is CASSSRMSSYNSPLHF. The DNA for the CDR3 is TGTGCCAGCAGCTCACGAATGAGCTCCTATAATTCACCCCTCCACTTT. The genes are TRBV11-2 and TRBJ1-6; D is unresolved. The CDR3 has 16 residues. The V gene lost 4 bases and the J gene lost 0 bases, with 10 bases spanning the gap. Germline lookup yields CDR1 SGHAT and CDR2 FQNNGV.

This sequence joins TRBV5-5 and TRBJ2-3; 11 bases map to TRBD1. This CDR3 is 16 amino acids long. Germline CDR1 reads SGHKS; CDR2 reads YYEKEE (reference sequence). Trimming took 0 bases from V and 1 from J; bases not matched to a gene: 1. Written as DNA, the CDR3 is TGTGCCAGCAGCTTGGGGGGACAGGGGGGCACAGATACGCAGTATTTT. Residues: CASSLGGQGGTDTQYF.

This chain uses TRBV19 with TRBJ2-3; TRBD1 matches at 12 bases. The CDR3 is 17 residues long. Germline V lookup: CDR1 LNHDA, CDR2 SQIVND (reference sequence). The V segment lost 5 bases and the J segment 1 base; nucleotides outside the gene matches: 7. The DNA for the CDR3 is TGTGCCAGTAGTTGGGACAGGGGGCTTTTTCGCACAGATACGCAGTATTTT. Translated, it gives CASSWDRGLFRTDTQYF.

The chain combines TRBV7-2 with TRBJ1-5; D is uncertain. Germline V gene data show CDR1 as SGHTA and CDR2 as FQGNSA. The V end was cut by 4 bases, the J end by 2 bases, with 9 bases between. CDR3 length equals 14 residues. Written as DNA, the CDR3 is TGTGCCAGCAGCTCTATAACAGGCAATCAGCCCCAGCATTTT. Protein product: CASSSITGNQPQHF.

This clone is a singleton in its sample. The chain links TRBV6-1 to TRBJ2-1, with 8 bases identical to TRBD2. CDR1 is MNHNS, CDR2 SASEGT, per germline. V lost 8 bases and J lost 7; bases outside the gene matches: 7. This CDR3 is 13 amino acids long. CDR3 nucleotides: TGTGCCAGCCGACGGTCGGGGGGGAATGAGCAGTTCTTC. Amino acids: CASRRSGGNEQFF.

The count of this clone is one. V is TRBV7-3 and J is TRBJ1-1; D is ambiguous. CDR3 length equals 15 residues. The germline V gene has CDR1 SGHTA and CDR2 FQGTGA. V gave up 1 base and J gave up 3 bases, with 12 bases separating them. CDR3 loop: CASSLIGGKDTEAFF. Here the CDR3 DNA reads TGTGCCAGCAGCTTAATTGGAGGGAAGGACACTGAAGCTTTCTTT.